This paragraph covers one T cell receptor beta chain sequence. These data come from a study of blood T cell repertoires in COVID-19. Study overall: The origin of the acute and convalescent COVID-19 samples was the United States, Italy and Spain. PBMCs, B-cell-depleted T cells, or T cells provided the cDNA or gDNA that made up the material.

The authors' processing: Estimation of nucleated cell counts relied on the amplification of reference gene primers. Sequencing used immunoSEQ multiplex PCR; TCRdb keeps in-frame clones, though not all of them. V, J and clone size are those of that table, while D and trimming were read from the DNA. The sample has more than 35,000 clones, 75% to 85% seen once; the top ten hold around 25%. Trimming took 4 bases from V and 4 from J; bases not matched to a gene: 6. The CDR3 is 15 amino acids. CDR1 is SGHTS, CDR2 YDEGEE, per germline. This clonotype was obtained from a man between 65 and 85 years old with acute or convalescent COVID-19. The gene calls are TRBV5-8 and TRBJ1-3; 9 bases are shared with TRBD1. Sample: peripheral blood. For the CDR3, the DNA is TGTGCCAGCAGCACCACCGGGACAGGGGGAAACACCATATATTTT. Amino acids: CASSTTGTGGNTIYF.